These 5 T cell receptor beta chains were all obtained from the same sample, sequenced in a study of blood T cell repertoires in COVID-19. TCRdb's table, derived via immunoSEQ multiplex PCR, lists solely in-frame clones and lacks some. The sample has roughly 420,000 clones, around 87% seen once. The sequenced sample consisted of PBMCs or T cells enriched from blood (not recorded which). Every receptor here comes from a woman in her twenties or thirties with acute COVID-19.

This chain joins TRBV21-1 and TRBJ1-1; the D call of TRBD1 is as the table states it, not checked on the DNA. TRBV21-1 is marked as a pseudogene. This CDR3 has 14 amino acids. CDR3 nucleotide sequence: TGTGCCAGCAGCAAAGAAGGGGGCGGCACTGAAGCTTTCTTT. Its protein is CASSKEGGGTEAFF.

This chain links TRBV7-3 with TRBJ2-2, with no clear D. This CDR3 region has 14 residues. The V gene's germline CDR1 is SGHTA and CDR2 FQGTGA. V dropped 4 bases and J dropped 4 bases, with 10 bases sitting between them. The CDR3: CASSSPRSTGELFF. In nucleotides, the CDR3 is TGTGCCAGCAGCTCTCCTAGGAGCACCGGGGAGCTGTTTTTT.

This clone has just one count. The rearrangement links TRBV7-9 to TRBJ1-2; 9 bases fit TRBD1. V lost 4 bases and J lost 7; bases outside the gene matches: 4. The germline CDR1 and CDR2 sequences are SEHNR and FQNEAQ (reference sequence). The CDR3 runs to 13 residues. The CDR3 here is CASSSGQGTGYTF. In nucleotides, the CDR3 is TGTGCCAGCAGCTCCGGACAGGGGACTGGCTACACCTTC.

V and J are TRBV5-6 and TRBJ1-6; no clear D. This CDR3 comprises 14 residues. Trimming cost V 1 base and J 13 bases, with 15 bases left between them. Germline lookup yields CDR1 SGHDT and CDR2 YYEEEE. CDR3 sequence reads: CASSLNVEGIPLHF. CDR3 nucleotides: TGTGCCAGCAGCTTGAACGTCGAGGGAATCCCCCTCCACTTT.

This chain connects TRBV7-8 to TRBJ1-2; unclear D gene. Germline CDR1 SGHVS, CDR2 FQNEAQ. The CDR3 spans 14 residues. Deletions cut 3 bases from V and 6 bases from J, with 14 bases between. The CDR3 sequence is CASSLRVLSDGYTF. For the CDR3, the DNA is TGTGCCAGCAGCTTGCGGGTTTTGTCGGATGGCTACACCTTC. Using reference TRBV7-8 and TRBJ1-2 for the parts outside the CDR3, the full variable domain is GAGVSQSPRYKVAKRGQDVALRCDPISGHVSLFWYQQALGQGPEFLTYFQNEAQLDKSGLPSDRFFAERPEGSVSTLKIQRTQQEDSAVYLCASSLRVLSDGYTFGSGTRLTVV.